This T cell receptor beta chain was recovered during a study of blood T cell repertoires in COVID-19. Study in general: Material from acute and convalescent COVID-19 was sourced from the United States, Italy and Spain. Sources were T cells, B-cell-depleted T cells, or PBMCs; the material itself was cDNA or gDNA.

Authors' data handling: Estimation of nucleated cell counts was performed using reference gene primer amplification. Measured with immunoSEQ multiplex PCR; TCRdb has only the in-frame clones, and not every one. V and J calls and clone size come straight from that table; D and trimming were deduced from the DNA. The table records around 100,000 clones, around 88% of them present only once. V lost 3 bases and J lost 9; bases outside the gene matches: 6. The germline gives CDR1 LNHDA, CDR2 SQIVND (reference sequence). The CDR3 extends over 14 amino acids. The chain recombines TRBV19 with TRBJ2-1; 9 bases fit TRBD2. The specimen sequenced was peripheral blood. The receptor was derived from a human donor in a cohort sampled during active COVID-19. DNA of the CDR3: TGTGCCAGTAGTATGACTAGCGGCCCGGGTGAGCAGTTCTTC. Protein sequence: CASSMTSGPGEQFF.